This passage covers 10 T cell receptor beta chains from one sample sequenced in a study of tumor-infiltrating lymphocytes in primary liver carcinoma. Priming with a constant-region primer yielded TCR beta cDNA from 400 to 500 ng total RNA. Three nested multiplex PCR rounds of slightly modified ARM-PCR generated TCR beta libraries. The first two PCR rounds, approximately 11 cycles each, used TRBV1-TRBV30 forward primers and a C-beta reverse primer. TCRdb ran MiXCR on the multiplex PCR reads and lists one entry per CDR3 protein. This table holds 100,000 or so distinct CDR3 sequences, more than 60% found once. Unsorted bulk tissue, about 18-31 mg of it, served as the source for co-extraction of RNA and DNA. Sequencing used liver tumor tissue from sampling region 5. Subset specified: tumor region T5, tumor centre. Receptors were obtained from a woman in her sixties with primary liver carcinoma and hepatitis B virus infection.

About this clonotype itself: The junction and the germline gene differ at one end; a read error may be behind it. The chain joins TRBV11-2 to TRBJ2-3; TRBD1 matches 12 bases. This CDR3 has 14 residues. The germline gives CDR1 SGHAT, CDR2 FQNNGV. In DNA, the CDR3 is TGTGCCAGCAGCTGGGACAGGGGGCCAGATACGCACTATTTT. Amino acid sequence: CASSWDRGPDTHYF.

V gene TRBV6-1 combines with J gene TRBJ2-1; D tentatively fits TRBD1 or TRBD2 (5 bases each). The ends were cut back, 3 bases at V and 5 bases at J, with 14 bases in the middle. The CDR3 runs to 15 residues. Per the germline V gene, CDR1 is MNHNS and CDR2 is SASEGT. The CDR3 loop is CASSELGTKDNEQFF. DNA of the CDR3: TGTGCCAGCAGTGAGTTAGGGACGAAGGACAATGAGCAGTTCTTC.

This clonotype was recorded at least ten times. The V and J genes are TRBV6-1 and TRBJ2-1; D is undetermined. The CDR3 spans 12 residues. From germline, CDR1 is MNHNS and CDR2 SASEGT. V shed 6 bases and J shed 9 bases, with 12 bases lying between them. Here the CDR3 DNA reads TGTGCCAGCAGGGACCCTCCGGGTGAGCAGTTCTTC. It specifies CASRDPPGEQFF.

CDR3 nucleotide sequence: TGTGCCGGGAGCCCGGCGGGAGGGGTAGCAGATACGCAGTATTTT. Protein product: CAGSPAGGVADTQYF. The J gene is TRBJ2-3, the V gene TRBV28, with TRBD2 identical over 9 bases. CDR1 and CDR2 from the germline V gene are MDHEN and SYDVKM. J was trimmed by 4 bases and V by 11 bases; bases with no gene match: 13. The CDR3 covers 15 residues. Using reference TRBV28 and TRBJ2-3 for the parts outside the CDR3, the full variable domain is DVKVTQSSRYLVKRTGEKVFLECVQDMDHENMFWYRQDPGLGLRLIYFSYDVKMKEKGDIPEGYSVSREKKERFSLILESASTNQTSMYLCAGSPAGGVADTQYFGPGTRLTVL.

The rearrangement links TRBV7-9 to TRBJ1-4, with D possibly matching TRBD1 (6 bases). The length of the CDR3 is 15 residues. Trimming left V 0 bases short and J 5 bases short, with 10 bases between. Germline loops: CDR1 SEHNR, CDR2 FQNEAQ (reference sequence). The CDR3 coding sequence is TGTGCCAGCAGCTTAGCCACAGGGCTGAATGAAAAACTGTTTTTT. Translated: CASSLATGLNEKLFF.

On this clonotype itself: No conserved phenylalanine or tryptophan ends this CDR3, so it is likely a read error. This chain joins TRBV29-1 and TRBJ2-7, with 7 bases lining up with TRBD1. CDR1 and CDR2 (germline): SQVTM, ANQGSEA. This CDR3 region has 13 residues. CDR3 sequence (DNA): TGCAGCGTCGTCTCCGGGACAGCCTATGAGCAGTACCTC. Its translation is CSVVSGTAYEQYL.

Note on this clonotype: Since no conserved phenylalanine or tryptophan closes the CDR3, a read error is the likely cause. V is TRBV6-5 and J is TRBJ2-3; 8 bases line up with TRBD1. The trim removed 6 bases at V and 1 base at J, leaving 3 bases unmatched. Germline values: CDR1 MNHEY, CDR2 SVGAGI. The CDR3 spans 14 residues. The CDR3 nucleotides are TGTGCCAGCAGCCAGACAGGGGGCACAGATACGCAGTATTCT. This gives the protein CASSQTGGTDTQYS.

The sample holds one count of this clonotype. A much larger clone differs from this one at a single base, so this may be a read error. The chain couples TRBV5-6 to TRBJ1-2; D unclear. The CDR3 is made up of 12 amino acids. Germline V gene data show CDR1 as SGHDT and CDR2 as YYEEEE. The ends were cut back, 4 bases at V and 8 bases at J, with 12 bases in the middle. The CDR3 reads CASSPRSDGYTF. The CDR3 bases are TGTGCCAGCAGCCCTCGAAGCGACGGCTACACCTTC.

This sequence joins TRBV5-6 and TRBJ2-1; D is uncertain. Germline V gene lookup returns CDR1 SGHDT and CDR2 YYEEEE. Trimming removed 8 bases from V and 4 bases from J, with 13 bases in between. CDR3 size: 13 residues. The CDR3 DNA sequence: TGTGCCAGTAGCCCAGCACGGTACAATGAGCAGTTCTTC. Residues: CASSPARYNEQFF.

For this clonotype: Its ends do not fully match the called genes, so a read error is possible. The chain is built from TRBV11-1 and TRBJ1-1, with unresolved D. Germline V gene lookup returns CDR1 SGHAT and CDR2 FQDESV (reference sequence). The CDR3 is 14 amino acids. The CDR3, as DNA: TGTGCCAGGAGCTTAGGACGAGGGCAGAACGAAGCTATCTTT. Translation: CARSLGRGQNEAIF.